The T cell receptor beta chain described here comes from a study of T-cell reconstitution after alpha-beta-depleted transplantation in children. CDR3 length equals 14 residues. Trimming shortened V by 3 bases and J by 7 bases, and 13 bases separated the two germline ends. CDR1 is SGDLS and CDR2 is YYNGEE in the germline V gene. Library preparation (for TCRbeta) was performed with unique molecular identifiers. TCRdb reanalysed the PCR reads using MiXCR and keeps one entry per CDR3 protein. The table has around 670,000 distinct CDR3 sequences, 10% to 15% seen once. This clonotype was counted at least ten times. Its antigen is currently unknown. General study points: Counts and diversity of T cells one year after transplant came mostly from newly produced T cells. Several patients had high TCRbeta diversity at day 60; it came from surviving recipient T cells and thymic progenitors. Reportedly, alpha-beta T cells present about two months post-transplant originated from several hundred expanded clones of graft origin.

The chain couples TRBV9 to TRBJ1-4; a possible D gene is TRBD1 (6 bases). The input for sequencing was PBMCs, taken before TCRalphabeta/CD19-depleted stem cell transplant. The receptor comes from a girl aged 2-10 years with congenital amegakaryocytic thrombocytopenia, due to receive a stem cell transplant. CDR3 coding DNA: TGTGCCAGCAGCGAACAGGGTGGAGGTGAAAAACTGTTTTTT. This encodes CASSEQGGGEKLFF.